This TCR beta chain stems from a study of T cells in Graves' hyperthyroidism and ophthalmopathy. From RNA transcripts, TCR beta CDR3 regions were amplified. Using the HTBI primer set, a first-round RT-PCR was run on the TCR CDR3. One entry per CDR3 protein results from TCRdb running MiXCR on the multiplex PCR reads. The table records hundreds of thousands of distinct CDR3 sequences, roughly 14% of them present only once. This clonotype was seen repeatedly, ten times or more. The clonotype originates from a young woman with Graves' hyperthyroidism. Sequencing was done on a sample of blood.

The CDR3 sequence: CASSPEGGGQPQHF. The CDR3 coding sequence is TGTGCCAGCAGCCCTGAGGGGGGCGGTCAGCCCCAGCATTTT. This sequence joins TRBV2 and TRBJ1-5; D might be TRBD1 (6 bases). The CDR3 totals 14 residues. Germline V gene lookup returns CDR1 SNHLY and CDR2 FYNNEI. Trimming took off 6 bases at V and 6 bases at J, with 15 bases between the two ends. The full variable domain, completed using reference TRBV2 and TRBJ1-5, is EPEVTQTPSHQVTQMGQEVILRCVPISNHLYFYWYRQILGQKVEFLVSFYNNEISEKSEIFDDQFSVERPDGSNFTLKIRSTKLEDSAMYFCASSPEGGGQPQHFGDGTRLSIL.